This entry features one T cell receptor beta chain sequence. The length of the CDR3 is 17 residues. The germline gives CDR1 SNHLY, CDR2 FYNNEI. The ends were cut back, 1 base at V and 7 bases at J, with 20 bases in the middle. The record originates from a study of blood T cell repertoires in COVID-19. Study as a whole: Acute and convalescent COVID-19 samples came from the United States, Italy and Spain. Sources were T cells, B-cell-depleted T cells, or PBMCs; the material itself was cDNA or gDNA.

Per the authors' pipeline: Amplified reference gene primers provided the basis for estimating nucleated cell counts. TCRdb keeps only in-frame clones here, not all; method: immunoSEQ multiplex PCR. V and J calls and clone size follow that table, whereas D and trimming were derived from the DNA. This sample carries 150,000 to 200,000 clones, around 85% of them seen once, and the ten largest clones take approximately 11%. This clonotype was sampled from a man aged 60 to 69 with active or convalescent COVID-19. This chain uses TRBV2 with TRBJ1-5, with a tentative D call TRBD1 (5 bases). Sequencing was carried out using peripheral blood. DNA of the CDR3: TGTGCCAGCAGTGAAGGTCTCCAAGGGGTCGGCCGGCAGCCCCAGCATTTT. The encoded protein is CASSEGLQGVGRQPQHF.